One and the same sample provided the 3 T cell receptor beta chains below, sequenced in a study of blood T cell repertoires in COVID-19. The table came from immunoSEQ multiplex PCR; TCRdb's copy has only in-frame clones and leaves some out. Of about 280,000 clones in the sample, roughly 85% were seen once. Material: peripheral blood. The receptor set was obtained from a man in his forties or fifties with active or convalescent COVID-19.

This clone is a singleton in its sample. This chain joins TRBV6-6 and TRBJ2-7; D is unclear. V dropped 5 bases and J dropped 0 bases, with 14 bases sitting between them. The germline V gene encodes CDR1 MNHNY and CDR2 SVGAGI (reference sequence). The CDR3 totals 15 residues. The CDR3 region is CASSHYPHTSYEQYF. For the CDR3, the DNA is TGTGCCAGCAGTCACTACCCCCACACCTCCTACGAGCAGTACTTC.

This chain uses TRBV30 with TRBJ1-3; no reliable D call. The V gene's germline CDR1 is GTSNPN and CDR2 SVGIG (reference sequence). CDR3 length: 13 residues. V gave up 0 bases and J gave up 2 bases, with 5 bases separating them. CDR3 protein: CAWSVTAGNTIYF. The CDR3, as DNA: TGTGCCTGGAGTGTAACAGCTGGAAACACCATATATTTT.

V and J are TRBV19 and TRBJ1-5; 9 bases are shared with TRBD1. CDR3 size: 18 residues. Germline V CDR1 and CDR2: LNHDA, SQIVND (reference sequence). V shed 3 bases and J 5 bases; nucleotides not matched to a gene: 14. The DNA for the CDR3 is TGTGCCAGTAGTATGGGGCTTGGGACAGGGAGGAAGGATCAGCCCCAGCATTTT. This translates into CASSMGLGTGRKDQPQHF.